The 16 T cell receptor beta chains in this list originate from one sample, sequenced in a study of blood T cell repertoires in COVID-19. The data were produced by immunoSEQ multiplex PCR, yet TCRdb's version contains in-frame clones alone and is incomplete. The sample holds some 80,000 clones, 75% to 90% seen once. The sample was peripheral blood. Source of these receptors: a woman aged 40 to 55 with active or convalescent COVID-19.

The sample holds one count of this clone. This chain links TRBV10-3 with TRBJ2-2; 10 bases align to TRBD1. This CDR3 has 14 amino acids. Trimming took 4 bases from V and 5 from J; bases not matched to a gene: 1. The germline V gene has CDR1 ENHRY and CDR2 SYGVKD. This CDR3 is CAISGTGGTGELFF. The CDR3 DNA sequence: TGTGCCATCAGTGGGACAGGGGGAACCGGGGAGCTGTTTTTT.

V is TRBV30 and J is TRBJ1-6; possibly TRBD1 for D (6 bases). The CDR3 length is 15 residues. Germline V gives CDR1 GTSNPN, CDR2 SVGIG (reference sequence). Trimming stripped 2 bases from V and 7 bases from J, with 15 bases between. The CDR3 reads CAWSTAGVWNSPLHF. The DNA for the CDR3 is TGTGCCTGGAGTACGGCAGGGGTCTGGAATTCACCCCTCCACTTT.

The V gene is TRBV28, the J gene TRBJ2-1; the match to TRBD2 covers 13 bases. Trimming at V came to 6 bases and at J to 9 bases, leaving 5 bases not matched to a gene. Germline loops: CDR1 MDHEN, CDR2 SYDVKM. The CDR3 is 14 amino acids. DNA of the CDR3: TGTGCCAGCAGGGGGACTAGCGGGAACGGTGAGCAGTTCTTC. Translated: CASRGTSGNGEQFF.

The CDR3 loop reads CASSLGTRSSNEQFF. The DNA for the CDR3 is TGTGCCAGCAGTTTGGGGACTAGGTCGAGCAATGAGCAGTTCTTC. This chain uses TRBV27 with TRBJ2-1; TRBD2 matches 8 bases. V lost 3 bases and J lost 6; bases outside the gene matches: 7. Germline CDR1 MNHEY, CDR2 SMNVEV (reference sequence). CDR3 length: 15 residues.

The rearrangement links TRBV19 to TRBJ2-3, with a tentative D call TRBD2 (7 bases). The V end lost 10 bases, the J end lost 2 bases, and 19 bases lay between the germline ends. This CDR3 region has 15 residues. Germline V gives CDR1 LNHDA, CDR2 SQIVND (reference sequence). The CDR3 sequence is CATEGGGLVTDTQYF. CDR3 DNA: TGTGCCACCGAAGGGGGTGGACTAGTCACAGATACGCAGTATTTT.

This sequence joins TRBV7-9 and TRBJ2-5; 16 nucleotides align to TRBD2. V gave up 5 bases and J gave up 2 bases; unmatched junction bases: 2. The CDR3 loop spans 16 amino acids. The germline V gene has CDR1 SEHNR and CDR2 FQNEAQ (reference sequence). The CDR3 DNA reads TGTGCCAGCAGCCCGGGACTAGCGGGAGGGCAAGAGACCCAGTACTTC. Its translation: CASSPGLAGGQETQYF. The variable domain in full, with the rest retrieved from reference TRBV7-9 and TRBJ2-5, is DTGVSQNPRHKITKRGQNVTFRCDPISEHNRLYWYRQTLGQGPEFLTYFQNEAQLEKSRLLSDRFSAERPKGSFSTLEIQRTEQGDSAMYLCASSPGLAGGQETQYFGPGTRLLVL.

This clone was picked up one time. For the CDR3, the DNA is TGTGCCAGCAGCCGTGGGCTGTACTACGAGCAGTACTTC. This translates into CASSRGLYYEQYF. This chain joins TRBV6-5 and TRBJ2-7; D is undetermined. Germline V CDR1 and CDR2: MNHEY, SVGAGI. Trimming took 6 bases from V and 3 from J, leaving 12 bases between them. This CDR3 contains 13 residues.

CDR3 nucleotide sequence: TGTGCCAGCTCACCAAAATCAAACTCTGGAAACACCATATATTTT. This gives the protein CASSPKSNSGNTIYF. V gene TRBV18 combines with J gene TRBJ1-3; D is unclear. V lost 2 bases to trimming and J lost 0 bases, with 8 bases between them. Per the germline V gene, CDR1 is KGHSH and CDR2 is LQKENI. The length of the CDR3 is 15 residues. Variable domain in full (rest from reference TRBV18 and TRBJ1-3): NAGVMQNPRHLVRRRGQEARLRCSPMKGHSHVYWYRQLPEEGLKFMVYLQKENIIDESGMPKERFSAEFPKEGPSILRIQQVVRGDSAAYFCASSPKSNSGNTIYFGEGSWLTVV.

The rearrangement uses TRBV9 and TRBJ2-2; possibly TRBD1 for D (5 bases). Germline V gene data show CDR1 as SGDLS and CDR2 as YYNGEE. There are 15 residues in the CDR3. The V and J ends lost 5 bases and 4 bases respectively, with 15 bases between them. CDR3 region: CASSPKGLGTGELFF. DNA of the CDR3: TGTGCCAGCAGTCCTAAGGGGCTGGGCACCGGGGAGCTGTTTTTT.

The chain links TRBV11-2 to TRBJ2-7; D is perhaps TRBD1 (6 bases). This CDR3 spans 14 amino acids. The germline V and J ends were trimmed by 2 bases and 2 bases, with 10 bases remaining between them. Germline V gene sequence: CDR1 SGHAT, CDR2 FQNNGV. Written as DNA, the CDR3 is TGTGCCAGCAGCTTAAGGGACATCACCTACGAGCAGTACTTC. Protein: CASSLRDITYEQYF. The full variable domain, in which reference TRBV11-2 and TRBJ2-7 provide the parts outside the CDR3, is EAGVAQSPRYKIIEKRQSVAFWCNPISGHATLYWYQQILGQGPKLLIQFQNNGVVDDSQLPKDRFSAERLKGVDSTLKIQPAKLEDSAVYLCASSLRDITYEQYFGPGTRLTVT.

This sequence joins TRBV7-9 and TRBJ1-3; D remains unclear. Deletions cut 1 base from V and 3 bases from J, with 10 bases between. The CDR3 loop spans 15 amino acids. Germline V gene data show CDR1 as SEHNR and CDR2 as FQNEAQ (reference sequence). CDR3: CASSLVSSGGNTIYF. The CDR3 DNA follows: TGTGCCAGCAGCTTAGTCAGTTCGGGTGGAAACACCATATATTTT.

This chain joins TRBV4-3 and TRBJ1-2; 9 bases match TRBD1. The CDR3 contains 15 residues. Germline V gene lookup returns CDR1 LGHNA and CDR2 YSLEER. V was clipped by 0 bases and J by 7 bases; unmatched bases: 6. CDR3 bases: TGCGCCAGCAGCCAAGAAAGGACAGGGGACTCTGGCTACACCTTC. Residues: CASSQERTGDSGYTF.

V usage is TRBV10-2 and J usage is TRBJ1-4; 9 nucleotides line up with TRBD1. Germline CDR1 and CDR2: WSHSY and SAAADI. The CDR3 is made up of 14 amino acids. J was trimmed by 7 bases and V by 7 bases; bases with no gene match: 7. The CDR3 region has the DNA TGCGCCAGCAATAGGGACAGGGAGTGTGAAAAACTGTTTTTT. It codes for CASNRDRECEKLFF.

This sequence joins TRBV5-6 and TRBJ2-5, with TRBD2 as a possible D gene (6 bases). The V and J ends lost 1 base and 5 bases respectively, with 15 bases between them. Germline values: CDR1 SGHDT, CDR2 YYEEEE. The length of the CDR3 is 15 residues. The CDR3 sequence is CASSLRPDYRETQYF. CDR3 DNA sequence: TGTGCCAGCAGCTTGAGGCCGGACTATCGGGAGACCCAGTACTTC.

The chain links TRBV4-1 to TRBJ2-7; possible D gene TRBD1, 6 bases. This CDR3 is built from 13 residues. The germline V gene has CDR1 MGHRA and CDR2 YSYEKL. Between the trimmed V and J ends, which lost 1 base and 12 bases, there was a span of 16 bases. The CDR3 loop is CASSQVGDGQRYF. DNA of the CDR3: TGCGCCAGCAGCCAAGTGGGTGACGGACAGAGGTACTTC.

The gene calls are TRBV5-5 and TRBJ2-1; D is perhaps TRBD2 (6 bases). Germline V lookup: CDR1 SGHKS, CDR2 YYEKEE (reference sequence). Trimming took 0 bases from V and 16 from J, leaving 17 bases between them. The length of the CDR3 is 13 residues. As DNA, the CDR3 is TGTGCCAGCAGCTTGGGGACTATGCCGAGCGGATTCTTC. Translating it yields CASSLGTMPSGFF.